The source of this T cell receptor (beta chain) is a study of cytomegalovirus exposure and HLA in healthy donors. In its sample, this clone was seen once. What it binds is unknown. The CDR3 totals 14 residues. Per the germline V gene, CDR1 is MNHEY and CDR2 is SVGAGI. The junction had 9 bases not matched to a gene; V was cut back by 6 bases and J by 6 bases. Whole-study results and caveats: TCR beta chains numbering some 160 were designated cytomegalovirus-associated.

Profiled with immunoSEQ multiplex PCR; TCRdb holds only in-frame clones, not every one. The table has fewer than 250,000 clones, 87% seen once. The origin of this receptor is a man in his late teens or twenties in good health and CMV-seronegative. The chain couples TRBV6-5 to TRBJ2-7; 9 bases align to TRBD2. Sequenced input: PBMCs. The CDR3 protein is CASRASREGREQYF. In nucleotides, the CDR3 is TGTGCCAGCAGGGCCTCGCGGGAGGGCCGCGAGCAGTACTTC.